A single sample gave rise to the 14 T cell receptor beta chains below, sequenced in a study of T-cell reconstitution after alpha-beta-depleted transplantation in children. Unique molecular identifiers tagged the TCRbeta library. TCRdb reprocessed the PCR reads with MiXCR, giving one entry per CDR3 protein. The sample contains 250,000 to 350,000 distinct CDR3 sequences, roughly 21% of which appear only once. The sample was PBMCs, mostly from graft donor cells, taken 180 days after TCRalphabeta/CD19-depleted stem cell transplant. The receptor set was obtained from a male patient younger than 18 who had a stem cell transplant for acute lymphoblastic leukemia, so the T cells may come from the graft donor.

This clonotype was recorded a few times. The chain joins TRBV9 to TRBJ1-2; D not resolved. The V end was cut by 0 bases, the J end by 2 bases, with 5 bases between. Germline V CDR1 and CDR2: SGDLS, YYNGEE. The CDR3 has 13 residues. The CDR3, as DNA: TGTGCCAGCAGCGTAGTAGGGAACTATGGCTACACCTTC. Translation gives CASSVVGNYGYTF. The entire variable domain, with the rest obtained from reference TRBV9 and TRBJ1-2, is as follows: DSGVTQTPKHLITATGQRVTLRCSPRSGDLSVYWYQQSLDQGLQFLIQYYNGEERAKGNILERFSAQQFPDLHSELNLSSLELGDSALYFCASSVVGNYGYTFGSGTRLTVV.

The J gene is TRBJ2-3, the V gene TRBV6-5, with D perhaps matching TRBD1 or TRBD2 (5 bases each). The ends were cut back, 4 bases at V and 5 bases at J, with 16 bases in the middle. Germline CDR1 reads MNHEY; CDR2 reads SVGAGI. The CDR3 totals 15 residues. The CDR3 protein is CASSCTLYGGDTQYF. CDR3 coding DNA: TGTGCCAGCAGTTGCACTCTTTATGGGGGAGATACGCAGTATTTT.

The J gene is TRBJ2-1, the V gene TRBV7-3, with TRBD2 matching 11 bases. Germline assignment: CDR1 SGHTA and CDR2 FQGTGA. This CDR3 spans 15 amino acids. Unmatched junction bases numbered 4, after V lost 3 bases and J lost 6 bases. CDR3 DNA sequence: TGTGCCAGCAGCTTTAGCGGGAGGGCGAGCAATGAGCAGTTCTTC. Amino acid sequence: CASSFSGRASNEQFF. The full variable domain, rest sourced from reference TRBV7-3 and TRBJ2-1, is GAGVSQTPSNKVTEKGKYVELRCDPISGHTALYWYRQSLGQGPEFLIYFQGTGAADDSGLPNDRFFAVRPEGSVSTLKIQRTERGDSAVYLCASSFSGRASNEQFFGPGTRLTVL.

The V gene is TRBV7-9, the J gene TRBJ2-5; TRBD1 aligns across 8 bases. This CDR3 region has 14 residues. V lost 6 bases to trimming and J lost 5 bases; unmatched junction nucleotides: 8. Per the germline V gene, CDR1 is SEHNR and CDR2 is FQNEAQ (reference sequence). CDR3: CASSFGQGAETQYF. In DNA, the CDR3 is TGTGCCAGCAGTTTTGGACAGGGTGCGGAGACCCAGTACTTC.

The V call is TRBV5-1, the J call TRBJ1-1; TRBD1 matches at 8 bases. CDR3 length equals 14 residues. V was pared by 6 bases and J by 5 bases, with 9 bases of the junction left unmatched. In germline, CDR1 is SGHRS, CDR2 YFSETQ. The CDR3 nucleotides are TGCGCCAGCACCAAGGAACAGGGGGTTACTGAAGCTTTCTTT. It codes for CASTKEQGVTEAFF.

This clonotype was observed a few times. The V call is TRBV12-3 or TRBV12-4, the J call TRBJ2-1; 7 nucleotides line up with TRBD2. The CDR3 length is 16 residues. V lost 5 bases to trimming and J lost 8 bases; unmatched junction nucleotides: 15. The CDR3 sequence: CASSPGLVGVSDEQFF. CDR3 sequence (DNA): TGTGCCAGCAGTCCTGGACTAGTTGGGGTATCCGATGAGCAGTTCTTC.

The chain recombines TRBV5-1 with TRBJ2-7; 8 bases agree with TRBD2. The junction had 20 bases not matched to a gene; V was cut back by 1 base and J by 2 bases. The CDR3 covers 20 residues. Germline CDR1 and CDR2: SGHRS and YFSETQ. The CDR3, as DNA: TGCGCCAGCAGCTTGAATATAGGTCTAGCGGGCTCCCAGGGCCCCTACGAGCAGTACTTC. Translation gives CASSLNIGLAGSQGPYEQYF. Supplemented by reference TRBV5-1 and TRBJ2-7, the full variable domain reads KAGVTQTPRYLIKTRGQQVTLSCSPISGHRSVSWYQQTPGQGLQFLFEYFSETQRNKGNFPGRFSGRQFSNSRSEMNVSTLELGDSALYLCASSLNIGLAGSQGPYEQYFGPGTRLTVT.

This chain uses TRBV12-3 or TRBV12-4 with TRBJ2-7, with D possibly being TRBD1 (5 bases). The CDR3 has 14 amino acids. The V and J ends lost 3 bases and 2 bases respectively, with 11 bases between them. The CDR3 nucleotides are TGTGCCAGCAGTTTCGGTTCAGGGCCCTACGAGCAGTACTTC. Protein: CASSFGSGPYEQYF.

The chain has TRBV11-2 and TRBJ2-5; 12 bases agree with TRBD2. Trimming cost V 3 bases and J 13 bases; bases outside gene matches: 12. The CDR3 has 15 amino acids. Looked up from germline, CDR1 is SGHAT and CDR2 is FQNNGV. The CDR3 reads CASSFIGGLAGGPYF. CDR3 bases: TGTGCCAGCAGCTTCATAGGAGGTCTAGCGGGGGGGCCGTACTTC.

V gene TRBV5-1 combines with J gene TRBJ2-2; the D gene is possibly TRBD2 (6 bases). Trimming pared 1 base from V and 7 bases from J, leaving 11 bases between. The CDR3 length is 14 residues. CDR1 and CDR2 (germline): SGHRS, YFSETQ. CDR3 DNA sequence: TGCGCCAGCAGCTTGTCTAGCGTAGACGGGGAGCTGTTTTTT. It codes for CASSLSSVDGELFF.

This clonotype was picked up a small number of times. The V and J genes are TRBV6-1 and TRBJ2-1, with 8 bases matching TRBD2. CDR1 is MNHNS and CDR2 is SASEGT in the germline V gene. V was pared by 6 bases and J by 5 bases, with 12 bases of the junction left unmatched. The length of the CDR3 is 16 residues. CDR3: CASSPWGGRFNNEQFF. The CDR3, as DNA: TGTGCCAGCAGCCCGTGGGGCGGGAGGTTTAACAATGAGCAGTTCTTC.

The V gene is TRBV24-1, the J gene TRBJ2-1; 14 bases fit TRBD2. Trimming at V came to 0 bases and at J to 6 bases, leaving 9 bases not matched to a gene. CDR3 size: 19 residues. From germline, CDR1 is KGHDR and CDR2 SFDVKD. The CDR3 bases are TGTGCCACCAGTGATTTGAGACTAGCGGGAGGGCCAAGGGGCAATGAGCAGTTCTTC. The encoded protein is CATSDLRLAGGPRGNEQFF.

In its sample, this clonotype was seen a few times. The chain combines TRBV27 with TRBJ2-2; 8 bases line up with TRBD1. CDR1 and CDR2 from the germline V gene are MNHEY and SMNVEV (reference sequence). CDR3 size: 16 residues. The V gene end was trimmed by 4 bases and the J gene end by 1 base; junction bases not matched to a gene: 5. The CDR3 region is CASSSSGTGNTGELFF. CDR3 sequence (DNA): TGTGCCAGCAGTTCCTCCGGGACAGGGAACACCGGGGAGCTGTTTTTT.

This chain joins TRBV4-1 and TRBJ2-4, with D uncertain. The V end lost 0 bases, the J end lost 0 bases, and 6 bases lay between the germline ends. The length of the CDR3 is 15 residues. Germline V CDR1 and CDR2: MGHRA, YSYEKL. The CDR3 loop is CASSQDHLAKNIQYF. The CDR3 DNA sequence: TGCGCCAGCAGCCAAGACCATCTAGCCAAAAACATTCAGTACTTC.